The 16 T cell receptor delta chains in this list originate from one sample, sequenced in a study of fetal and pediatric gammadelta thymocytes. Elective pregnancy terminations at 14 to 22 weeks estimated gestational age supplied the fetal thymuses. TCRdb re-identified clones in the reads via CATT. The sample has some 710 delta-chain clones, about 18% seen once. Sequenced sample: Vgamma9Vdelta2 gamma-delta T cells from the thymus. The sample's subset: sorted CD3+gammadeltaTCR+Vgamma9+Vdelta2+ thymocytes. The receptors originated from a human fetus.

As regards this clone: This may be a read error, as it is one base from a much larger clone. The rearrangement links TRDV2 to TRDJ3, with 11 bases aligning to TRDD3. V lost 2 bases, J lost 0 bases, and 2 bases stayed unmatched. Germline V lookup: CDR1 GEAIGNYY, CDR2 EKD. The CDR3 extends over 18 amino acids. CDR3 residues: CACDSTGGYSWDTRQMFF. Here the CDR3 DNA reads TGTGCCTGTGACAGTACTGGGGGATACTCCTGGGACACCCGACAGATGTTTTTC.

By sample fraction, this clone is large. This rearrangement joins TRDV2 to TRDJ2; TRDD3 agrees at 11 bases. The CDR3 sequence is 17 residues long. In germline, CDR1 is GEAIGNYY, CDR2 EKD. Trimming at V came to 0 bases and at J to 3 bases, leaving 5 bases not matched to a gene. The CDR3 loop reads CACDTGGWGILTAQLFF. CDR3 bases: TGTGCCTGTGACACCGGAGGCTGGGGGATACTGACAGCACAACTCTTCTTT.

This clone was recorded a few times. This could be a read error, since a much larger clone is one nucleotide away. Other nucleotide sequences from this sample produce the same CDR3. This sequence joins TRDV2 and TRDJ2, with 10 bases lining up with TRDD3. Trimming at V came to 3 bases and at J to 2 bases, leaving 5 bases not matched to a gene. Per the germline V gene, CDR1 is GEAIGNYY and CDR2 is EKD. The CDR3 is 16 amino acids. The CDR3 DNA follows: TGTGCCTGTGACCTACTGGGGGATGCGTTGACAGCACAACTCTTCTTT. It codes for CACDLLGDALTAQLFF.

Notes on this clone: Being one base from a much bigger clone, this may be a read error. V usage is TRDV2 and J usage is TRDJ3; 9 nucleotides match TRDD3. No J gene was available from TCRdb, and it was assigned here by a germline match of the DNA. Per the germline V gene, CDR1 is GEAIGNYY and CDR2 is EKD. The CDR3 is 18 amino acids. V shed 3 bases and J 0 bases; nucleotides not matched to a gene: 5. CDR3 protein: CACDPVGDISWDTRQMFF. DNA for the CDR3: TGTGCCTGTGACCCCGTGGGGGATATCTCCTGGGACACCCGACAGATGTTTTTC.

On this clone: A much more abundant neighbour one base away suggests this may be a read error. Other DNA sequences within the sample encode an identical CDR3. The rearrangement uses TRDV2 and TRDJ2; 10 nucleotides align to TRDD3. CDR1 is GEAIGNYY, CDR2 EKD, per germline. CDR3 length equals 16 residues. Trimming cost V 3 bases and J 2 bases; bases outside gene matches: 5. The CDR3 DNA reads as TGTGCCTGTGACCTACTGGGGGATGCCTTGACAGCACAACTCTTCTTT. Translating gives CACDLLGDALTAQLFF.

By sample fraction, this clone is large (0.1 to 1%). V usage is TRDV2 and J usage is TRDJ2, with 9 bases that match TRDD3. Germline lookup yields CDR1 GEAIGNYY and CDR2 EKD. This CDR3 contains 16 residues. Trimming cost V 0 bases and J 0 bases; bases outside gene matches: 1. CDR3 amino acids: CACDTVGDTLTAQLFF. CDR3 DNA sequence: TGTGCCTGTGACACCGTGGGGGATACTTTGACAGCACAACTCTTCTTT.

This clone counts as large (0.1 to 1%). Other DNA sequences in this sample translate to the same CDR3. The chain couples TRDV2 to TRDJ3; D possibly corresponds to TRDD3 (6 bases). Trimming removed 0 bases at V and 0 bases at J, with 8 bases between. In germline, CDR1 is GEAIGNYY, CDR2 EKD. This CDR3 region has 17 residues. CDR3 nucleotide sequence: TGTGCCTGTGACACCGGGGGAAGCTCCTGGGACACCCGACAGATGTTTTTC. As protein: CACDTGGSSWDTRQMFF.

This clone is labeled medium-sized. The chain employs TRDV2 and TRDJ1; 9 bases fit TRDD3. Trimming took 4 bases from V and 3 from J; bases not matched to a gene: 2. Germline CDR1 is GEAIGNYY and CDR2 is EKD. The CDR3 runs to 13 residues. The CDR3, as DNA: TGTGCCTGTGAGAGGGGATACGCCGATAAACTCATCTTT. This sequence encodes CACERGYADKLIF.

This clone is classed as large (0.1 to 1%). The chain links TRDV2 to TRDJ3; D unresolved. The V gene's germline CDR1 is GEAIGNYY and CDR2 EKD. Trimming took 2 bases from V and 0 from J, leaving 4 bases between them. The CDR3 covers 15 residues. CDR3 bases: TGTGCCTGTGACAGGAGCTCCTGGGACACCCGACAGATGTTTTTC. This codes for CACDRSSWDTRQMFF.

This clone is termed large (0.1 to 1%). Other DNA sequences within the sample encode an identical CDR3. The chain recombines TRDV2 with TRDJ3; 10 bases align to TRDD3. The CDR3 consists of 18 residues. The V gene end was trimmed by 0 bases and the J gene end by 0 bases; junction bases not matched to a gene: 1. Germline assignment: CDR1 GEAIGNYY and CDR2 EKD. CDR3 sequence reads: CACDTAGGYSWDTRQMFF. CDR3 in DNA: TGTGCCTGTGACACCGCTGGGGGATACTCCTGGGACACCCGACAGATGTTTTTC.

This clone was picked up a small number of times. The rearrangement uses TRDV2 and TRDJ2, with 8 bases lining up with TRDD3. The junction had 0 bases not matched to a gene; V was cut back by 2 bases and J by 5 bases. Germline CDR1 is GEAIGNYY and CDR2 is EKD. The CDR3 runs 13 residues. DNA for the CDR3: TGTGCCTGTGACATGGGGGATACAGCACAACTCTTCTTT. It codes for CACDMGDTAQLFF.

This clone showed up just a few times. V usage is TRDV2 and J usage is TRDJ1; TRDD3 matches at 9 bases. The ends lost 3 bases at V and 4 bases at J; junction bases unmatched: 2. CDR1 GEAIGNYY and CDR2 EKD come from the germline V gene. This CDR3 has 13 residues. CDR3: CACDYWGSDKLIF. The CDR3 DNA is TGTGCCTGTGACTACTGGGGGAGCGATAAACTCATCTTT.

This clone showed up just once. A much larger clone sits a single nucleotide away, making a read error possible. The J gene is TRDJ2, the V gene TRDV2, with TRDD3 matching 10 bases. TCRdb offers no J gene call, so here the DNA was matched to germline to obtain one. The CDR3 consists of 15 residues. The germline V gene has CDR1 GEAIGNYY and CDR2 EKD. With 2 bases clipped from V and 4 bases from J, the junction kept 3 bases outside the gene matches. CDR3 DNA sequence: TGTGCCTGTGACATACTGGGGGATGCGACAGCACAACTCTTCTTT. Translated: CACDILGDATAQLFF.

This clone is categorized as hyperexpanded. This chain links TRDV2 with TRDJ3, with 7 bases identical to TRDD3. V trimming: 3 bases; J trimming: 0 bases; junction bases outside the gene matches: 1. In germline, CDR1 is GEAIGNYY, CDR2 EKD. The length of the CDR3 is 16 residues. CDR3 region: CACDWGSSWDTRQMFF. The CDR3 DNA reads TGTGCCTGTGACTGGGGGAGCTCCTGGGACACCCGACAGATGTTTTTC.

This clone turned up a few times. A read error is the likely source, as a far larger clone sits one nucleotide away. This chain links TRDV2 with TRDJ3, with 7 positions matching TRDD3. The J gene, left out of TCRdb, was set here by checking the DNA against germline. This CDR3 is 17 amino acids long. CDR1 is GEAIGNYY and CDR2 is EKD in the germline V gene. CDR3 sequence: CACDTWGSSWDTQQMFF. CDR3 nucleotides: TGTGCCTGTGACACCTGGGGGAGCTCCTGGGACACCCAACAGATGTTTTTC.

This clone is categorized as large (0.1 to 1%). The rearrangement uses TRDV2 and TRDJ3; 10 nucleotides agree with TRDD3. Germline lookup yields CDR1 GEAIGNYY and CDR2 EKD. Trimming took 1 base from V and 0 from J; bases not matched to a gene: 2. This CDR3 comprises 18 residues. The CDR3 protein is CACDTGGYSSWDTRQMFF. The DNA for the CDR3 is TGTGCCTGTGACACTGGGGGATACAGCTCCTGGGACACCCGACAGATGTTTTTC.